These 27 T cell receptor beta chains came from one sample sequenced in a study of shared clonotypes between healthy human individuals. Some clones are missing from TCRdb's copy, which holds only in-frame ones; the method was immunoSEQ multiplex PCR. The table records nearly 750,000 clones, over 60% of them present only once. The specimen sequenced was memory CD4+ T cells sorted from blood. Sample subset: CD45RA-negative fraction. The receptors were gathered from a woman aged 25-40 years in good health.

This chain joins TRBV5-1 and TRBJ2-7, with 10 bases aligning to TRBD2. Per the germline V gene, CDR1 is SGHRS and CDR2 is YFSETQ. The CDR3 is 16 residues long. The junction had 10 bases not matched to a gene; V was cut back by 0 bases and J by 7 bases. For the CDR3, the DNA is TGCGCCAGCAGCTTGGTGGTCGCAGCGGGAGGGGGAGAGCAGTACTTC. Protein sequence: CASSLVVAAGGGEQYF.

Comments on this clone: At the DNA level, this CDR3 is encoded by other sequences in the same sample as well. The J gene is TRBJ2-7, the V gene TRBV5-6; 9 positions match TRBD2. V lost 1 base, J lost 3 bases, and 5 bases stayed unmatched. Germline V gene sequence: CDR1 SGHDT, CDR2 YYEEEE. CDR3 length equals 15 residues. The CDR3 bases are TGTGCCAGCAGCTTGAGGATAGCGGGGGTCTACGAGCAGTACTTC. Encoded protein: CASSLRIAGVYEQYF.

This clone showed up just once. The chain's CDR3 is CSAYTQAHEQYF. The CDR3 bases are TGCAGCGCGTACACACAGGCCCACGAGCAGTACTTC. The chain has TRBV29-1 and TRBJ2-5; D perhaps matches TRBD1 (5 bases). The J call could be wrong; TRBJ2-7 is a better fit for the DNA end. The CDR3 is made up of 12 amino acids. CDR1 and CDR2 (germline): SQVTM, ANQGSEA.

The chain carries TRBV29-1 and TRBJ2-5; tentatively, D is TRBD2 (5 bases). The CDR3 has 14 amino acids. V gave up 4 bases and J gave up 1 base, with 13 bases separating them. In germline, CDR1 is SQVTM, CDR2 ANQGSEA. CDR3 region: CSVGPGVVQETQYF. The CDR3 DNA follows: TGCAGCGTTGGCCCCGGGGTGGTCCAAGAGACCCAGTACTTC.

The chain couples TRBV18 to TRBJ1-3, with D unresolved. Trimming stripped 3 bases from V and 0 bases from J, with 9 bases between. The CDR3 length is 15 residues. Germline V gene data show CDR1 as KGHSH and CDR2 as LQKENI. CDR3 residues: CASSPADLSGNTIYF. For the CDR3, the DNA is TGTGCCAGCTCACCGGCAGACCTCTCTGGAAACACCATATATTTT.

The chain joins TRBV7-8 to TRBJ1-1; no clear D gene. There are 13 residues in the CDR3. Germline CDR1 SGHVS, CDR2 FQNEAQ. V lost 5 bases, J lost 1 base, and 8 bases lay in between. The CDR3 is CASSAEENTEAFF. As DNA, the CDR3 is TGTGCCAGCAGCGCGGAGGAGAACACTGAAGCTTTCTTT. Filled out from reference TRBV7-8 and TRBJ1-1, the complete variable domain reads GAGVSQSPRYKVAKRGQDVALRCDPISGHVSLFWYQQALGQGPEFLTYFQNEAQLDKSGLPSDRFFAERPEGSVSTLKIQRTQQEDSAVYLCASSAEENTEAFFGQGTRLTVV.

This clone has a handful of counts. V is TRBV6-1 and J is TRBJ1-1; TRBD1 matches at 8 bases. Unmatched junction bases numbered 13, after V lost 7 bases and J lost 6 bases. This CDR3 spans 15 amino acids. The germline gives CDR1 MNHNS, CDR2 SASEGT. The CDR3 is CASTGFQGAGAEAFF. CDR3 DNA sequence: TGTGCCAGCACCGGGTTCCAGGGGGCGGGCGCTGAAGCTTTCTTT.

V usage is TRBV11-2 and J usage is TRBJ2-7; 8 nucleotides line up with TRBD2. V was pared by 5 bases and J by 2 bases, with 8 bases of the junction left unmatched. The CDR3 totals 15 residues. Per germline, CDR1 SGHAT and CDR2 FQNNGV. CDR3 nucleotides: TGTGCCAGCAGCCGAATTAGCGGGACCCCCTACGAGCAGTACTTC. It is translated as CASSRISGTPYEQYF.

The chain carries TRBV30 and TRBJ1-1, with 7 nucleotides matching TRBD1. In germline, CDR1 is GTSNPN, CDR2 SVGIG (reference sequence). V gave up 1 base and J gave up 12 bases; unmatched junction bases: 5. This CDR3 spans 11 amino acids. CDR3 nucleotide sequence: TGTGCCTGGAGTGGGACAGGCAGGACTTTCTTT. Translated: CAWSGTGRTFF.

The chain couples TRBV6-1 to TRBJ1-5; 7 positions match TRBD1. Trimming removed 8 bases from V and 0 bases from J; junction bases left unmatched: 7. This CDR3 contains 15 residues. Looked up from germline, CDR1 is MNHNS and CDR2 is SASEGT. The CDR3 region has the DNA TGTGCCAGCCTCGGGACAGCGTTTAGCAATCAGCCCCAGCATTTT. Translation gives CASLGTAFSNQPQHF.

This clone has just a few counts. The chain employs TRBV10-3 and TRBJ2-1; 9 bases are shared with TRBD2. The CDR3 contains 16 residues. Germline V CDR1 and CDR2: ENHRY, SYGVKD. V shed 4 bases and J 5 bases; nucleotides not matched to a gene: 9. The chain's CDR3 is CAISGGGDRINNEQFF. The DNA for the CDR3 is TGTGCCATCAGTGGCGGGGGGGACAGAATTAACAATGAGCAGTTCTTC.

The chain uses TRBV2 and TRBJ1-5, with no clear D. This CDR3 comprises 13 residues. The V end was cut by 4 bases, the J end by 0 bases, with 4 bases between. Per germline, CDR1 SNHLY and CDR2 FYNNEI. The CDR3 region has the DNA TGTGCCAGCAGTGGAGGTAGCAATCAGCCCCAGCATTTT. It yields the protein CASSGGSNQPQHF.

The J gene is TRBJ2-2, the V gene TRBV7-2; D not certain. Germline CDR1 is SGHTA and CDR2 is FQGNSA. This CDR3 comprises 14 residues. The V gene lost 8 bases and the J gene lost 2 bases, with 12 bases spanning the gap. The CDR3 DNA reads as TGTGCCAGCGGGTTGGCGCCCAACACCGGGGAGCTGTTTTTT. It yields the protein CASGLAPNTGELFF.

This CDR3 reads CASSGRRGARPEAFF. The CDR3 region has the DNA TGTGCCAGCAGCGGCCGACGAGGGGCGAGGCCTGAAGCTTTCTTT. The rearrangement uses TRBV9 and TRBJ1-1; D is perhaps TRBD1 (5 bases). The CDR3 length is 15 residues. The germline V gene has CDR1 SGDLS and CDR2 YYNGEE. Between the trimmed V and J ends, which lost 3 bases and 6 bases, there was a span of 18 bases.

The chain uses TRBV7-3 and TRBJ2-3; 8 bases align to TRBD2. Germline CDR1 is SGHTA and CDR2 is FQGTGA. This CDR3 is built from 15 residues. V lost 5 bases to trimming and J lost 4 bases; unmatched junction nucleotides: 8. The CDR3 sequence is CASSPSGSESDTQYF. DNA of the CDR3: TGTGCCAGCAGCCCCAGCGGGAGTGAGTCAGATACGCAGTATTTT.

This clone showed up just a few times. V gene TRBV4-1 combines with J gene TRBJ2-7; weak D call: TRBD1 (6 bases). This CDR3 has 15 amino acids. V shed 2 bases and J shed 2 bases, with 13 bases lying between them. The germline gives CDR1 MGHRA, CDR2 YSYEKL. For the CDR3, the DNA is TGCGCCAGCAGCCAAATGTCAGGGGCCACCTACGAGCAGTACTTC. This codes for CASSQMSGATYEQYF.

V gene TRBV2 combines with J gene TRBJ2-1, with 12 bases lining up with TRBD2. Unmatched junction bases numbered 12, after V lost 8 bases and J lost 10 bases. Germline lookup yields CDR1 SNHLY and CDR2 FYNNEI. This CDR3 comprises 15 residues. CDR3 nucleotide sequence: TGTGCCAGCTGTAGACTAGCGGGAGTGGGGTGGGAGCAGTTCTTC. Translation: CASCRLAGVGWEQFF.

The chain joins TRBV2 to TRBJ2-2; 10 bases agree with TRBD2. The CDR3 covers 15 residues. The V gene end was trimmed by 7 bases and the J gene end by 2 bases; junction bases not matched to a gene: 4. Germline V lookup: CDR1 SNHLY, CDR2 FYNNEI. CDR3 coding DNA: TGTGCCAGCAAGGAGCGGGAGGGCAACACCGGGGAGCTGTTTTTT. It translates to CASKEREGNTGELFF.

This clone showed up just once. This chain connects TRBV14 to TRBJ2-3; D not resolved. The ends were cut back, 4 bases at V and 6 bases at J, with 8 bases in the middle. CDR3 length equals 12 residues. The germline CDR1 and CDR2 sequences are SGHDN and FVKESK. The CDR3 DNA reads TGTGCCAGCAGCCCGCTTGGGGATACGCAGTATTTT. Its protein product is CASSPLGDTQYF.

The rearrangement uses TRBV2 and TRBJ1-2, with a tentative D call TRBD1 (5 bases). V was cut by 10 bases and J by 1 base, with 13 bases left in between. This CDR3 is built from 13 residues. CDR1 SNHLY and CDR2 FYNNEI come from the germline V gene. The CDR3 bases are TGTGCCACCCGGCAGACAGATAACTATGGCTACACCTTC. Amino acids: CATRQTDNYGYTF.

The chain joins TRBV6-5 to TRBJ2-1, with 8 bases matching TRBD2. CDR1 is MNHEY, CDR2 SVGAGI, per germline. The CDR3 totals 15 residues. Trimming at V came to 6 bases and at J to 7 bases, leaving 11 bases not matched to a gene. CDR3 coding DNA: TGTGCCAGCAGCTCTCTCGGAGCGGGAGATAATGAGCAGTTCTTC. It specifies CASSSLGAGDNEQFF.

This chain uses TRBV6-6 with TRBJ1-1, with D maybe TRBD1 (5 bases). The CDR3 covers 13 residues. Looked up from germline, CDR1 is MNHNY and CDR2 is SVGAGI (reference sequence). Deletions cut 6 bases from V and 3 bases from J, with 11 bases between. The CDR3 region is CASRADTHTEAFF. The CDR3 nucleotides are TGTGCCAGCAGAGCGGACACCCACACTGAAGCTTTCTTT.

On this clone: A clone one base away is much larger, so this may be a read error. In the same sample, other DNA sequences code for this CDR3. The chain links TRBV4-1 to TRBJ1-5; D is unclear. CDR3 length: 12 residues. The germline V and J ends were trimmed by 1 base and 4 bases, with 2 bases remaining between them. CDR1 and CDR2 from the germline V gene are MGHRA and YSYEKL. The CDR3 region is CASSQVNQPQHF. CDR3 in DNA: TGCGCCAGCAGCCAAGTAAATCAGCCCCAGCATTTT.

The CDR3: CASSGIQGADGGELFF. Here the CDR3 DNA reads TGTGCCAGCAGTGGCATCCAGGGGGCAGATGGCGGGGAGCTGTTTTTT. The J gene is TRBJ2-2, the V gene TRBV6-1, with 8 bases aligning to TRBD1. The length of the CDR3 is 16 residues. V lost 4 bases, J lost 7 bases, and 11 bases stayed unmatched. Per the germline V gene, CDR1 is MNHNS and CDR2 is SASEGT.

The chain joins TRBV4-1 to TRBJ2-7; 8 bases line up with TRBD2. Germline CDR1 reads MGHRA; CDR2 reads YSYEKL. This CDR3 spans 15 amino acids. Germline trimming cut 2 bases from V and 4 bases from J; bases unmatched to any gene: 7. CDR3 nucleotide sequence: TGCGCCAGCAGCCAAAGGGCGGGAGGCTCTTACGAGCAGTACTTC. Translated, it gives CASSQRAGGSYEQYF.

The chain recombines TRBV19 with TRBJ1-5; 7 bases agree with TRBD1. This CDR3 has 15 amino acids. Germline-derived CDR1 and CDR2 are LNHDA and SQIVND (reference sequence). The V and J ends lost 7 bases and 7 bases, in that order; junction bases with no gene match: 13. CDR3 DNA sequence: TGTGCCAGTACCAGCCCGACAGGGTACGGGCAGCCCCAGCATTTT. It specifies CASTSPTGYGQPQHF.

This clone was seen a handful of times. This rearrangement joins TRBV10-3 to TRBJ1-2; D remains unclear. CDR3 length equals 14 residues. V dropped 5 bases and J dropped 2 bases, with 12 bases sitting between them. Germline V lookup: CDR1 ENHRY, CDR2 SYGVKD. CDR3 sequence reads: CAISSQDGNYGYTF. As DNA, the CDR3 is TGTGCCATCAGTTCGCAGGACGGGAACTATGGCTACACCTTC.